These 20 T cell receptor beta chains were all obtained from the same sample, sequenced in a study of Ad26.COV2.S vaccination and SARS-CoV-2 variants. Treatment indicated: about 20 received Ad26.COV2.S at low or high dose, single or two shots; roughly five received placebo; per-sample allocation not given. The investigators took samples on day 63 after the first vaccine or placebo injection. Sequencing used immunoSEQ multiplex PCR; TCRdb keeps in-frame clones, though not all of them. The sample contains about 680,000 clones, about 90% of which appear only once. The material sequenced was peripheral blood, taken in a trial of Ad26.COV2.S vaccine versus placebo. The receptor source for this set is a person between 18 and 60 years old who received the Ad26.COV2.S COVID-19 vaccine or a placebo.

A word on this clone: The sample has other DNA sequences that encode this CDR3 too. This chain links TRBV3-1 (or the pseudogene TRBV3-2) with TRBJ1-1, with TRBD1 as a possible D gene (6 bases). V was cut by 2 bases and J by 1 base, with 8 bases left in between. The CDR3 length is 14 residues. Germline CDR1 LGHDT, CDR2 YNNKEL (reference sequence). CDR3 sequence: CASSQPGQNTEAFF. CDR3 nucleotide sequence: TGTGCCAGCAGCCAACCGGGACAGAACACTGAAGCTTTCTTT.

CDR3 nucleotides: TGTGCCTGGAGTTCCTATCCGGGACAGGGATTTGGCTACACCTTC. Its translation: CAWSSYPGQGFGYTF. The chain links TRBV30 to TRBJ1-2; TRBD1 matches 9 bases. V lost 2 bases to trimming and J lost 7 bases; unmatched junction nucleotides: 11. The V gene's germline CDR1 is GTSNPN and CDR2 SVGIG (reference sequence). This CDR3 is built from 15 residues.

The chain carries TRBV11-3 and TRBJ1-6; TRBD1 matches 7 bases. CDR3 length equals 16 residues. CDR1 SGHNT and CDR2 YENEEA come from the germline V gene. The V and J ends lost 2 bases and 4 bases, in that order; junction bases with no gene match: 5. CDR3 bases: TGTGCCAGCAGCTTACCCGGGACAGATTATAATTCACCCCTCCACTTT. Residues: CASSLPGTDYNSPLHF.

The J gene is TRBJ2-2, the V gene TRBV11-3; no reliable D call. This CDR3 comprises 14 residues. Germline-derived CDR1 and CDR2 are SGHNT and YENEEA. V gave up 0 bases and J gave up 6 bases, with 8 bases separating them. CDR3 amino acids: CASSLEGWPGELFF. Written as DNA, the CDR3 is TGTGCCAGCAGCTTAGAAGGCTGGCCCGGGGAGCTGTTTTTT. The full variable domain, in which reference TRBV11-3 and TRBJ2-2 provide the parts outside the CDR3, is EAGVVQSPRYKIIEKKQPVAFWCNPISGHNTLYWYLQNLGQGPELLIRYENEEAVDDSQLPKDRFSAERLKGVDSTLKIQPAELGDSAVYLCASSLEGWPGELFFGEGSRLTVL.

The chain recombines TRBV27 with TRBJ2-7; 9 nucleotides align to TRBD1. V lost 4 bases and J lost 5; bases outside the gene matches: 6. The CDR3 covers 14 residues. Germline V gene sequence: CDR1 MNHEY, CDR2 SMNVEV (reference sequence). CDR3 amino acids: CASSYSGTGNEQYF. The CDR3, as DNA: TGTGCCAGCAGTTACTCCGGGACAGGGAACGAGCAGTACTTC.

The chain couples TRBV5-8 to TRBJ2-2; 12 nucleotides agree with TRBD2. J gave up 5 bases and V 0 bases, and 5 bases lay outside the gene matches. CDR1 and CDR2 (germline): SGHTS, YDEGEE. The CDR3 runs to 17 residues. The CDR3 region is CASSLGSTSGGTGELFF. DNA of the CDR3: TGTGCCAGCAGCTTGGGGTCGACTAGCGGGGGAACCGGGGAGCTGTTTTTT.

This sequence joins TRBV5-1 and TRBJ2-2; 7 bases agree with TRBD2. This CDR3 spans 16 amino acids. The V segment lost 0 bases and the J segment 2 bases; nucleotides outside the gene matches: 4. The germline V gene has CDR1 SGHRS and CDR2 YFSETQ. The CDR3 nucleotides read TGCGCCAGCAGCTTGGAGCAGCGGGGAAACACCGGGGAGCTGTTTTTT. Amino acid sequence: CASSLEQRGNTGELFF. Together with reference TRBV5-1 and TRBJ2-2, the CDR3 gives the full variable domain: KAGVTQTPRYLIKTRGQQVTLSCSPISGHRSVSWYQQTPGQGLQFLFEYFSETQRNKGNFPGRFSGRQFSNSRSEMNVSTLELGDSALYLCASSLEQRGNTGELFFGEGSRLTVL.

The CDR3 DNA follows: TGTGCCAGTAGTATCTACAGATCGGAGACCCAGTACTTC. It encodes CASSIYRSETQYF. The chain carries TRBV19 and TRBJ2-5, with D uncertain. CDR3 length: 13 amino acids. The germline V gene encodes CDR1 LNHDA and CDR2 SQIVND (reference sequence). V was trimmed by 3 bases and J by 5 bases, leaving 10 bases between them.

In regard to this clone: The same CDR3 also results from other DNA sequences found in this sample. The rearrangement links TRBV12-3 or TRBV12-4 to TRBJ1-1; D unclear. This CDR3 region has 13 residues. The V end lost 6 bases, the J end lost 0 bases, and 8 bases lay between the germline ends. The CDR3 coding sequence is TGTGCCAGCAGGCCCGGGGTGAACACTGAAGCTTTCTTT. Protein product: CASRPGVNTEAFF.

The V call is TRBV27, the J call TRBJ2-1; 7 positions agree with TRBD1. Germline-derived CDR1 and CDR2 are MNHEY and SMNVEV (reference sequence). This CDR3 contains 14 residues. The ends lost 8 bases at V and 8 bases at J; junction bases unmatched: 12. The CDR3 here is CASGRDSSLYEQFF. The CDR3 nucleotides are TGTGCCAGCGGCCGGGACAGTAGCCTCTATGAGCAGTTCTTC.

The chain is built from TRBV18 and TRBJ2-5; possibly TRBD2 for D (5 bases). This CDR3 has 16 amino acids. Germline V gene sequence: CDR1 KGHSH, CDR2 LQKENI. Trimming took 3 bases from V and 1 from J, leaving 15 bases between them. The CDR3 here is CASSPTGRGPQETQYF. The CDR3 DNA sequence: TGTGCCAGCTCACCTACGGGGAGAGGTCCCCAAGAGACCCAGTACTTC.

This chain joins TRBV6-5 and TRBJ2-7; the D gene could be TRBD1 or TRBD2 (6 bases each). Germline V gene data show CDR1 as MNHEY and CDR2 as SVGAGI. The CDR3 totals 14 residues. The V end was cut by 6 bases, the J end by 2 bases, with 14 bases between. The chain's CDR3 is CASSRGPTAYEQYF. As DNA, the CDR3 is TGTGCCAGCAGCCGGGGGCCCACAGCCTACGAGCAGTACTTC.

The chain has TRBV3-1 (or the pseudogene TRBV3-2) and TRBJ2-6, with D perhaps TRBD2 (6 bases). V lost 1 base and J lost 0, with 7 bases in between. CDR3 length equals 16 residues. CDR1 is LGHDT, CDR2 YNNKEL, per germline (reference sequence). CDR3 in DNA: TGTGCCAGCAGCCAAGTGGGGGGCTCTGGGGCCAACGTCCTGACTTTC. Protein product: CASSQVGGSGANVLTF.

Concerning this clone: Other DNA sequences in this sample translate to the same CDR3. V usage is TRBV27 and J usage is TRBJ2-7; 8 bases align to TRBD2. The CDR3 loop spans 13 amino acids. Germline-derived CDR1 and CDR2 are MNHEY and SMNVEV (reference sequence). The V and J ends lost 5 bases and 3 bases, in that order; junction bases with no gene match: 3. In DNA, the CDR3 is TGTGCCAGCAGTCTGAGCGGGAGCTACGAGCAGTACTTC. This codes for CASSLSGSYEQYF.

The rearrangement joins TRBV18 to TRBJ2-5, with 9 bases matching TRBD1. Germline lookup yields CDR1 KGHSH and CDR2 LQKENI. The V gene end was trimmed by 2 bases and the J gene end by 6 bases; junction bases not matched to a gene: 7. The CDR3 sequence is 15 residues long. The CDR3 protein is CASSPEGTGWQTQYF. CDR3 sequence (DNA): TGTGCCAGCTCACCAGAGGGGACAGGGTGGCAGACCCAGTACTTC.

About this clone itself: A clone one base away is much larger, so this may be a read error. The genes are TRBV5-6 and TRBJ2-7; D is undetermined. Between the trimmed V and J ends, which lost 1 base and 5 bases, there was a span of 4 bases. The CDR3 is made up of 11 amino acids. Per germline, CDR1 SGHDT and CDR2 YYEEEE. The CDR3 nucleotides read TGTGCCAGCAGCTTGTACGACGAGCAGTACTTC. This translates into CASSLYDEQYF.

V usage is TRBV6-5 and J usage is TRBJ2-2; maybe TRBD2 (5 bases). Trimming stripped 6 bases from V and 4 bases from J, with 15 bases between. The length of the CDR3 is 15 residues. The germline V gene has CDR1 MNHEY and CDR2 SVGAGI. The CDR3 nucleotides read TGTGCCAGCAGCTCCGGTCTACGGGGCACCGGGGAGCTGTTTTTT. Translating it yields CASSSGLRGTGELFF.

This chain joins TRBV5-1 and TRBJ2-6; the D gene is possibly TRBD1 (5 bases). Germline-derived CDR1 and CDR2 are SGHRS and YFSETQ. The CDR3 has 14 residues. V lost 5 bases and J lost 0, with 6 bases in between. CDR3: CASRGDSGANVLTF. The CDR3 DNA follows: TGCGCCAGCAGAGGGGACTCTGGGGCCAACGTCCTGACTTTC. The full variable domain, completed using reference TRBV5-1 and TRBJ2-6, is KAGVTQTPRYLIKTRGQQVTLSCSPISGHRSVSWYQQTPGQGLQFLFEYFSETQRNKGNFPGRFSGRQFSNSRSEMNVSTLELGDSALYLCASRGDSGANVLTFGAGSRLTVL.

In DNA, the CDR3 is TGTGCCAGCTCAGACAGGGGTCGGGAGACCCAGTACTTC. Translation: CASSDRGRETQYF. This chain connects TRBV18 to TRBJ2-5, with 8 bases aligning to TRBD1. The CDR3 totals 13 residues. Germline-derived CDR1 and CDR2 are KGHSH and LQKENI. J was trimmed by 5 bases and V by 5 bases; bases with no gene match: 4.

This rearrangement joins TRBV6-5 to TRBJ1-6; D call uncertain. The length of the CDR3 is 13 residues. With 4 bases removed from V and 9 bases from J, the gap between germline ends came to 10 bases. The germline V gene encodes CDR1 MNHEY and CDR2 SVGAGI. The CDR3 DNA sequence: TGTGCCAGCAGTTTGGGCATGGGTTCACCCCTCCACTTT. Translating it yields CASSLGMGSPLHF.